Listed below are T cell receptor beta chains from one sample, sequenced in a study of blood T cell repertoires in COVID-19. Clones were sequenced by immunoSEQ multiplex PCR, and TCRdb holds only the in-frame ones, with some missing. In the table there are about 74,000 clones, roughly four fifths of which are singletons. Sequencing was carried out using peripheral blood. Receptor source: a man aged 65-85 years with acute or convalescent COVID-19. Both conserved end residues are part of each CDR3. The order of the fields is clone size, D gene, V gene, J gene, CDR3 length, CDR3 DNA, CDR3 protein. A D gene is named only where the DNA matches it firmly. Clone size is not always given. Where it is, it says once, few, many or a class for expanded clones.

size: -; D: TRBD1; V: TRBV6-1; J: TRBJ1-5; length: 16; DNA: TGTGCCAGCAGTGGAAAGACAGGGGGGAGCAATCAGCCCCAGCATTTT; CDR3: CASSGKTGGSNQPQHF
size: -; D: TRBD1; V: TRBV2; J: TRBJ1-1; length: 14; DNA: TGTGCCAGCAGTGGAGGACAGGGAGGGACTGAAGCTTTCTTT; CDR3: CASSGGQGGTEAFF
size: -; D: TRBD1; V: TRBV7-9; J: TRBJ1-1; length: 16; DNA: TGTGCCAGCAGCCATGCCCCCCGACAGGGGAACACTGAAGCTTTCTTT; CDR3: CASSHAPRQGNTEAFF
size: -; D: TRBD1; V: TRBV5-1; J: TRBJ1-2; length: 14; DNA: TGCGCCAGCAAGATGACAGGGGACGCATATGGCTACACCTTC; CDR3: CASKMTGDAYGYTF
size: -; D: -; V: TRBV11-2; J: TRBJ1-1; length: 13; DNA: TGTGCCAGCAGCTTAGGCAGAAACACTGAAGCTTTCTTT; CDR3: CASSLGRNTEAFF
size: few; D: TRBD2; V: TRBV27; J: TRBJ2-3; length: 14; DNA: TGTGCCAGCAGTTGGTCTAGCGGGGGCAATACGCAGTATTTT; CDR3: CASSWSSGGNTQYF
size: -; D: -; V: TRBV6-5; J: TRBJ1-4; length: 15; DNA: TGTGCCAGCACCCCCCCGGCGGGGGCGATTGAAAAACTGTTTTTT; CDR3: CASTPPAGAIEKLFF
size: -; D: TRBD1; V: TRBV4-3; J: TRBJ2-2; length: 16; DNA: TGCGCCAGCAGCCAGAGACAGGGGGGAAACACCGGGGAGCTGTTTTTT; CDR3: CASSQRQGGNTGELFF
size: -; D: -; V: TRBV7-9; J: TRBJ2-2; length: 13; DNA: TGTGCCAGCAGCTCGCCTTGGGAGGGGGAGCTGTTTTTT; CDR3: CASSSPWEGELFF
size: -; D: -; V: TRBV10-3; J: TRBJ1-5; length: 15; DNA: TGTGCCATCAGTGAAGGCGTAGCCAACAATCAGCCCCAGCATTTT; CDR3: CAISEGVANNQPQHF